The entry below describes one T cell receptor beta chain. The data stem from a study of blood T cell repertoires in COVID-19. Study-level background: Collection of acute and convalescent COVID-19 samples took place in the United States, Italy and Spain. Sources were T cells, B-cell-depleted T cells, or PBMCs; the material itself was cDNA or gDNA.

Under the authors' procedure: From reference gene primer amplification, estimates of nucleated cell counts were derived. The data were produced by immunoSEQ multiplex PCR, yet TCRdb's version contains in-frame clones alone and is incomplete. That table supplies the V and J calls and clone size; D and trimming were determined from the DNA. The sample has some 35,000 clones; 88% are singletons. Trimming pared 5 bases from V and 0 bases from J, leaving 8 bases between. This CDR3 is 13 amino acids long. Germline CDR1 is MNHEY and CDR2 is SMNVEV (reference sequence). V gene TRBV27 combines with J gene TRBJ2-7; D may be TRBD1 (6 bases). The source is a man aged 70 or older with active COVID-19. Material for sequencing was peripheral blood. The CDR3 region is CASSLGASYEQYF. The CDR3 bases are TGTGCCAGCAGTCTGGGGGCCTCCTACGAGCAGTACTTC.